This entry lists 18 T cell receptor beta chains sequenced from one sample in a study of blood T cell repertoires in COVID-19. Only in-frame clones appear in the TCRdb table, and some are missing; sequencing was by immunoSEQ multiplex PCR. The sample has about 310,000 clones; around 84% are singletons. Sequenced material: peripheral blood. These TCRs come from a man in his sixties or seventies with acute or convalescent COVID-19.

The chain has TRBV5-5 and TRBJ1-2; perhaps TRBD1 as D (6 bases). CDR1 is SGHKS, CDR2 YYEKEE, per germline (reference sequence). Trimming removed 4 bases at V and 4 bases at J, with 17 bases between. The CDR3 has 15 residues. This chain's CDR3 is CASSPGTGSGYGYTF. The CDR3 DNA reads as TGTGCCAGCAGCCCGGGAACAGGGTCCGGCTATGGCTACACCTTC.

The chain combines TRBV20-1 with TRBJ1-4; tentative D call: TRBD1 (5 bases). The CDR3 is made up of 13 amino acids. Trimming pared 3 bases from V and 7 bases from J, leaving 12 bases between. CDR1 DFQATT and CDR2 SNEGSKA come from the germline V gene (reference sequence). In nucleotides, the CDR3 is TGCAGTGCTAGTCAGGGTCCGGGTGAAAAACTGTTTTTT. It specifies CSASQGPGEKLFF.

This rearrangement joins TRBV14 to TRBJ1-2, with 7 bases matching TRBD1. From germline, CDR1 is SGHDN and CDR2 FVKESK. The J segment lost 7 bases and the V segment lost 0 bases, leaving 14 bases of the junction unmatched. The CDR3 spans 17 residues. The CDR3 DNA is TGTGCCAGCAGCCAAGATCTAAGTCCCGGGACAGCCTCTGGCTACACCTTC. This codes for CASSQDLSPGTASGYTF.

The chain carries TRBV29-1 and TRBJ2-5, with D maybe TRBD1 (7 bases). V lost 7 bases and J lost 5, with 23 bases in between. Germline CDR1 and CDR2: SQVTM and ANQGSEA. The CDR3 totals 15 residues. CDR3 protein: CSGGLTGNIGETQYF. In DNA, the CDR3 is TGCAGCGGGGGACTGACAGGGAATATTGGCGAGACCCAGTACTTC.

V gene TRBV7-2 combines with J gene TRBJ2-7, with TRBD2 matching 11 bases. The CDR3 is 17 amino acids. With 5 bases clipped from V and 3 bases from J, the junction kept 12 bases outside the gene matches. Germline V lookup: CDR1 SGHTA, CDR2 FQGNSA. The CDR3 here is CASSRRTSGSDFYEQYF. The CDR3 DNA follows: TGTGCCAGCAGCAGACGAACTAGCGGGAGCGACTTCTACGAGCAGTACTTC. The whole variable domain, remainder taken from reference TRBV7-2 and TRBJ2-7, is GAGVSQSPSNKVTEKGKDVELRCDPISGHTALYWYRQSLGQGLEFLIYFQGNSAPDKSGLPSDRFSAERTGGSVSTLTIQRTQQEDSAVYLCASSRRTSGSDFYEQYFGPGTRLTVT.

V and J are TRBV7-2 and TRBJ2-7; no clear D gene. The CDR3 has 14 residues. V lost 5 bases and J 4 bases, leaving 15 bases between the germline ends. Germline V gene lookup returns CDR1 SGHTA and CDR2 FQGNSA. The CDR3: CASSVRSQYYEQYF. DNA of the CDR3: TGTGCCAGCAGCGTTAGGTCACAGTATTACGAGCAGTACTTC.

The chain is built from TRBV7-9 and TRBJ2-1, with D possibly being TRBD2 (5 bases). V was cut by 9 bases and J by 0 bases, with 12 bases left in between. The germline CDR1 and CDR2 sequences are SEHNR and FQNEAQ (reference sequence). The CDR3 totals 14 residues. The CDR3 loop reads CASHSSGSYNEQFF. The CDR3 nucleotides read TGTGCCAGTCATTCGAGCGGCTCCTACAATGAGCAGTTCTTC.

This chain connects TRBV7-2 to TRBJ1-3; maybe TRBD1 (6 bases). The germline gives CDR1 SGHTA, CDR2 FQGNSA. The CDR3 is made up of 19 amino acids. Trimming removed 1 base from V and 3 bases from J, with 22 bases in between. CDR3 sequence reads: CASSLDVGAGKVGGNTIYF. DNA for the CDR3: TGTGCCAGCAGCTTAGATGTGGGGGCAGGGAAGGTCGGTGGAAACACCATATATTTT.

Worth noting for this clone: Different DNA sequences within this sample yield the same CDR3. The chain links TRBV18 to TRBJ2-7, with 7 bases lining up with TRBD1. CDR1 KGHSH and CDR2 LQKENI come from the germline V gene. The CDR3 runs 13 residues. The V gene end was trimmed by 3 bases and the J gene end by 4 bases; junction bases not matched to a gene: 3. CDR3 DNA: TGTGCCAGCTCACCTCGGACAGGTTACGAGCAGTACTTC. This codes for CASSPRTGYEQYF.

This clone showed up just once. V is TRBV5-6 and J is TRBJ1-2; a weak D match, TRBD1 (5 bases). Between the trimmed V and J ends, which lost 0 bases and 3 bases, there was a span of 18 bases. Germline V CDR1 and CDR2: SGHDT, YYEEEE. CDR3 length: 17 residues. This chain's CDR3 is CASSLVTQGRGDYGYTF. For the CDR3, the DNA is TGTGCCAGCAGCTTGGTTACCCAAGGTAGGGGTGACTATGGCTACACCTTC.

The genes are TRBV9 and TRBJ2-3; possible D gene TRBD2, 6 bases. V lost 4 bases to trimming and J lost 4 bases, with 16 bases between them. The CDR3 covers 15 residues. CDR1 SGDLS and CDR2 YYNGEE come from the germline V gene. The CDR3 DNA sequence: TGTGCCAGCAGCCGTCTGGGGGGAGGTTCAGATACGCAGTATTTT. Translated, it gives CASSRLGGGSDTQYF.

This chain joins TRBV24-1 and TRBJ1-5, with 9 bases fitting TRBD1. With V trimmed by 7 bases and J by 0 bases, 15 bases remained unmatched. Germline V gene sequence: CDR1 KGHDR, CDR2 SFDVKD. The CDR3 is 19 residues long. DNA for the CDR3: TGTGCCACCAGCCCGGCGGGACAGGGCCTTAAAGATAGCAATCAGCCCCAGCATTTT. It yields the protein CATSPAGQGLKDSNQPQHF.

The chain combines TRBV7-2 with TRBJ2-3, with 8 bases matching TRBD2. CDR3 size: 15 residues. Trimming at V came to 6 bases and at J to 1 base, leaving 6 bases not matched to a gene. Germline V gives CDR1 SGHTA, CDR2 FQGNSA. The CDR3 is CASRPPGLGTDTQYF. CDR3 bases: TGTGCCAGCAGACCTCCGGGACTAGGCACAGATACGCAGTATTTT.

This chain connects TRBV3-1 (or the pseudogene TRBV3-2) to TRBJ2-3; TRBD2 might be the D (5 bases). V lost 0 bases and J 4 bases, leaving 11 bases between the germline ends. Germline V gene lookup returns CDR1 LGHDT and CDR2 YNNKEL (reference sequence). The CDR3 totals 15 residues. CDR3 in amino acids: CASSQEGGWSDTQYF. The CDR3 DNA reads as TGTGCCAGCAGCCAAGAAGGCGGGTGGTCAGATACGCAGTATTTT.

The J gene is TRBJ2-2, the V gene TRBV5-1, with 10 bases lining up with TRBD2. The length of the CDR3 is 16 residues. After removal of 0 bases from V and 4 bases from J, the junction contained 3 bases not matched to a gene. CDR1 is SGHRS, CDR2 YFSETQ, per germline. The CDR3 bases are TGCGCCAGCAGCTTGGATTTAGCGGGAGGCACCGGGGAGCTGTTTTTT. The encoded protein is CASSLDLAGGTGELFF.

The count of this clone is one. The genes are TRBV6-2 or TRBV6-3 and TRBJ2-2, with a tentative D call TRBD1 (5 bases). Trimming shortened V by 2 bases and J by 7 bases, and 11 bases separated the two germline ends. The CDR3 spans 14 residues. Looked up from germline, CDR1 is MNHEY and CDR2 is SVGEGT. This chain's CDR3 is CASSYRREGGELFF. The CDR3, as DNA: TGTGCCAGCAGTTACCGCAGGGAAGGCGGGGAGCTGTTTTTT.

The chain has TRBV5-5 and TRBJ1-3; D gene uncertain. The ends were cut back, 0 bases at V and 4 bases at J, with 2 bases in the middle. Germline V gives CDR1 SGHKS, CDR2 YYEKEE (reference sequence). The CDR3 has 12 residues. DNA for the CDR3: TGTGCCAGCAGCTTGGCGGGAAACACCATATATTTT. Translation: CASSLAGNTIYF.

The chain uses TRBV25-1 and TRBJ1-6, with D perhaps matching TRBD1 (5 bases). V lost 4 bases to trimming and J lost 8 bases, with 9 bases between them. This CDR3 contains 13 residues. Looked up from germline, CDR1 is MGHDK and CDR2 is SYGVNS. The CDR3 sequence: CASSASGDSPLHF. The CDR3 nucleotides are TGTGCCAGCAGTGCCTCGGGGGATTCACCCCTCCACTTT.